Detailed here is one T cell receptor (beta chain). The repertoire was sequenced with immunoSEQ multiplex PCR; TCRdb's copy has only in-frame clones and lacks some. The repertoire holds 210,000 or so clones, with 80% to 85% as singletons. This record belongs to a study of blood T cell repertoires in COVID-19. With 1 base removed from V and 3 bases from J, the gap between germline ends came to 6 bases. The V gene's germline CDR1 is LGHNA and CDR2 YNFKEQ. This CDR3 has 13 residues. Sequenced input: peripheral blood. The TCR sequence derives from a woman aged 80 or older with active or convalescent COVID-19. The chain joins TRBV4-2 to TRBJ2-5; TRBD1 might be the D (5 bases). The CDR3, as DNA: TGTGCCAGCAGCCAAGGACAGAAAGAGACCCAGTACTTC. Its protein is CASSQGQKETQYF.